The 26 T cell receptor beta chains in this list originate from one sample, sequenced in a study of T cell responses to AZD1222 COVID-19 vaccine. TCRdb's copy holds only in-frame clones and misses some; the assay was immunoSEQ multiplex PCR. Of 110,000 to 150,000 clones in the sample, 88% are singletons; the top ten hold 2.5% to 3.5%. Material: peripheral blood, obtained 28 days after the second AZD1222 dose. These receptor sequences come from an adult who received the AZD1222 COVID-19 vaccine.

The chain uses TRBV4-2 and TRBJ1-3; D remains unclear. CDR1 is LGHNA and CDR2 is YNFKEQ in the germline V gene. V was shortened by 4 bases and J by 1 base, with 8 bases between the two germline ends. The CDR3 consists of 14 residues. In DNA, the CDR3 is TGTGCCAGCAGCCCAACTAGATCTGGAAACACCATATATTTT. It is translated as CASSPTRSGNTIYF.

V gene TRBV19 combines with J gene TRBJ1-2, with a possible D match to TRBD1 (6 bases). The CDR3 runs 12 residues. With 3 bases removed from V and 5 bases from J, the gap between germline ends came to 7 bases. Germline V gene data show CDR1 as LNHDA and CDR2 as SQIVND (reference sequence). DNA for the CDR3: TGTGCCAGTAGTATTCAGGGGTATGGCTACACCTTC. Its protein product is CASSIQGYGYTF.

The J gene is TRBJ2-2, the V gene TRBV9; D call uncertain. From germline, CDR1 is SGDLS and CDR2 YYNGEE. Deletions cut 0 bases from V and 6 bases from J, with 3 bases between. CDR3 length equals 12 residues. Here the CDR3 reads CASSVVPGELFF. In DNA, the CDR3 is TGTGCCAGCAGCGTAGTTCCCGGGGAGCTGTTTTTT.

This sequence joins TRBV6-5 and TRBJ1-1; D is possibly TRBD1 (5 bases). The CDR3 has 13 amino acids. The V gene lost 6 bases and the J gene lost 5 bases, with 13 bases spanning the gap. Germline CDR1 and CDR2: MNHEY and SVGAGI. The CDR3 bases are TGTGCCAGCAGCCGGGACGGGTATACTGAAGCTTTCTTT. The encoded protein is CASSRDGYTEAFF.

The gene calls are TRBV7-8 and TRBJ1-2; D gene uncertain. The CDR3 sequence is 16 residues long. Deletions cut 3 bases from V and 2 bases from J, with 16 bases between. CDR1 and CDR2 from the germline V gene are SGHVS and FQNEAQ. This CDR3 reads CASSFLTGPENYGYTF. CDR3 in DNA: TGTGCCAGCAGCTTTCTAACCGGGCCAGAGAACTATGGCTACACCTTC.

The gene calls are TRBV7-3 and TRBJ1-1, with 7 bases lining up with TRBD1. V lost 4 bases to trimming and J lost 2 bases; unmatched junction nucleotides: 4. Per germline, CDR1 SGHTA and CDR2 FQGTGA. The CDR3 is 14 amino acids. CDR3 protein: CASSSGTVNTEAFF. In DNA form, the CDR3 reads TGTGCCAGCAGCTCCGGGACAGTCAACACTGAAGCTTTCTTT. The whole variable domain, filled in from reference TRBV7-3 and TRBJ1-1, reads GAGVSQTPSNKVTEKGKYVELRCDPISGHTALYWYRQSLGQGPEFLIYFQGTGAADDSGLPNDRFFAVRPEGSVSTLKIQRTERGDSAVYLCASSSGTVNTEAFFGQGTRLTVV.

The gene calls are TRBV5-1 and TRBJ2-1; D might be TRBD2 (5 bases). The CDR3 runs 14 residues. Trimming cost V 0 bases and J 4 bases, with 8 bases left between them. From germline, CDR1 is SGHRS and CDR2 YFSETQ. The CDR3: CASSLAPGYNEQFF. Here the CDR3 DNA reads TGCGCCAGCAGCTTGGCGCCGGGGTACAATGAGCAGTTCTTC.

The J gene is TRBJ2-7, the V gene TRBV5-1; D gene unclear. CDR3 size: 13 residues. Germline V CDR1 and CDR2: SGHRS, YFSETQ. Trimming took off 4 bases at V and 5 bases at J, with 13 bases between the two ends. CDR3 region: CASSKTELDEQYF. Here the CDR3 DNA reads TGCGCCAGCAGCAAGACCGAGCTGGACGAGCAGTACTTC.

The CDR3 region has the DNA TGTGCCAGCAGTTACACTCTAGCGGGGGTCATGGATACGCAGTATTTT. Its translation is CASSYTLAGVMDTQYF. The chain has TRBV6-2 or TRBV6-3 and TRBJ2-3; TRBD2 matches at 10 bases. Germline V lookup: CDR1 MNHEY, CDR2 SVGEGT. CDR3 size: 16 residues. The J segment lost 6 bases and the V segment lost 2 bases, leaving 8 bases of the junction unmatched.

The V and J genes are TRBV11-2 and TRBJ2-1; D remains unclear. Germline values: CDR1 SGHAT, CDR2 FQNNGV. The CDR3 extends over 12 amino acids. V lost 1 base to trimming and J lost 6 bases, with 4 bases between them. The chain's CDR3 is CASSLVSNEQFF. The CDR3 DNA is TGTGCCAGCAGCTTAGTCTCCAATGAGCAGTTCTTC.

The chain recombines TRBV28 with TRBJ1-5; tentative D call: TRBD1 (6 bases). V was pared by 7 bases and J by 0 bases, with 16 bases between. The CDR3 has 16 amino acids. Germline CDR1 MDHEN, CDR2 SYDVKM. CDR3 in amino acids: CASNRRGDSSNQPQHF. DNA for the CDR3: TGTGCCAGCAACAGGAGGGGGGATAGTAGCAATCAGCCCCAGCATTTT. The whole variable domain, remainder taken from reference TRBV28 and TRBJ1-5, is DVKVTQSSRYLVKRTGEKVFLECVQDMDHENMFWYRQDPGLGLRLIYFSYDVKMKEKGDIPEGYSVSREKKERFSLILESASTNQTSMYLCASNRRGDSSNQPQHFGDGTRLSIL.

The J gene is TRBJ2-1, the V gene TRBV3-1 (or the pseudogene TRBV3-2), with D perhaps matching TRBD1 (6 bases). Germline V gene data show CDR1 as LGHDT and CDR2 as YNNKEL (reference sequence). Deletions cut 3 bases from V and 7 bases from J, with 13 bases between. The CDR3 runs to 14 residues. The CDR3 DNA reads TGTGCCAGCAGCCAGGTACAGGGAGATAATGAGCAGTTCTTC. Its translation is CASSQVQGDNEQFF.

This chain links TRBV3-1 (or the pseudogene TRBV3-2) with TRBJ2-7, with D possibly being TRBD2 (5 bases). With 1 base removed from V and 7 bases from J, the gap between germline ends came to 17 bases. This CDR3 comprises 15 residues. CDR1 is LGHDT, CDR2 YNNKEL, per germline (reference sequence). CDR3: CASSQVRPKSGEQYF. CDR3 coding DNA: TGTGCCAGCAGCCAAGTTCGGCCCAAATCGGGGGAGCAGTACTTC.

The genes are TRBV11-2 and TRBJ2-5, with D perhaps matching TRBD2 (5 bases). Germline CDR1 SGHAT, CDR2 FQNNGV. This CDR3 contains 13 residues. V was pared by 6 bases and J by 4 bases, with 12 bases between. The CDR3 loop reads CASRLALTETQYF. CDR3 bases: TGTGCCAGCAGGCTAGCACTGACAGAGACCCAGTACTTC. Together with reference TRBV11-2 and TRBJ2-5, the CDR3 gives the full variable domain: EAGVAQSPRYKIIEKRQSVAFWCNPISGHATLYWYQQILGQGPKLLIQFQNNGVVDDSQLPKDRFSAERLKGVDSTLKIQPAKLEDSAVYLCASRLALTETQYFGPGTRLLVL.

The chain carries TRBV18 and TRBJ1-1; 9 bases line up with TRBD1. V lost 4 bases and J lost 11; bases outside the gene matches: 8. From germline, CDR1 is KGHSH and CDR2 LQKENI. This CDR3 comprises 13 residues. The CDR3 DNA sequence: TGTGCCAGCTCACTACAGGGGGCCTCGATTGCTTTCTTT. Translation gives CASSLQGASIAFF.

This sequence joins TRBV5-6 and TRBJ2-7; possibly TRBD2 for D (6 bases). Trimming cost V 4 bases and J 3 bases, with 11 bases left between them. Germline V gene data show CDR1 as SGHDT and CDR2 as YYEEEE. The CDR3 loop spans 13 amino acids. The CDR3 DNA is TGTGCCAGCAGCCGGGACTCATACTACGAGCAGTACTTC. Its protein product is CASSRDSYYEQYF.

V gene TRBV19 combines with J gene TRBJ2-5; 11 positions agree with TRBD2. The CDR3 sequence is 19 residues long. Germline CDR1 reads LNHDA; CDR2 reads SQIVND (reference sequence). Germline trimming cut 6 bases from V and 3 bases from J; bases unmatched to any gene: 18. CDR3 sequence reads: CASRRRTGNSGRVKETQYF. As DNA, the CDR3 is TGTGCCAGTAGGAGGCGGACAGGGAATAGCGGGAGGGTGAAAGAGACCCAGTACTTC.

The chain recombines TRBV10-3 with TRBJ2-5, with D possibly TRBD2 on 6 matching bases. V was cut by 10 bases and J by 1 base, with 16 bases left in between. The CDR3 consists of 14 residues. Germline V gene data show CDR1 as ENHRY and CDR2 as SYGVKD. CDR3 nucleotides: TGTGCCACCGGACCCGGCGGGGTCCAAGAGACCCAGTACTTC. Protein: CATGPGGVQETQYF.

This chain uses TRBV3-1 (or the pseudogene TRBV3-2) with TRBJ2-7; D is undetermined. Germline assignment: CDR1 LGHDT and CDR2 YNNKEL (reference sequence). This CDR3 has 13 amino acids. V was shortened by 1 base and J by 6 bases, with 10 bases between the two germline ends. The CDR3 nucleotides are TGTGCCAGCAGCCAAGCACAAGGTATCGAGCAGTACTTC. This translates into CASSQAQGIEQYF.

The chain couples TRBV7-9 to TRBJ2-1; 9 positions match TRBD2. Germline values: CDR1 SEHNR, CDR2 FQNEAQ (reference sequence). V lost 1 base to trimming and J lost 0 bases; unmatched junction nucleotides: 7. The CDR3 is 18 residues long. The CDR3 DNA follows: TGTGCCAGCAGCTTAGGTCTAGCGGGAAGCCTCTCCTACAATGAGCAGTTCTTC. Protein sequence: CASSLGLAGSLSYNEQFF.

This chain joins TRBV7-2 and TRBJ1-2; TRBD1 aligns across 7 bases. The CDR3 spans 15 residues. From germline, CDR1 is SGHTA and CDR2 FQGNSA. V lost 1 base, J lost 2 bases, and 4 bases stayed unmatched. CDR3 residues: CASSLEGQENYGYTF. The DNA of the CDR3 is TGTGCCAGCAGCTTAGAAGGACAGGAAAACTATGGCTACACCTTC.

The chain carries TRBV5-6 and TRBJ2-3; TRBD1 aligns across 10 bases. CDR1 is SGHDT, CDR2 YYEEEE, per germline. The junction had 3 bases not matched to a gene; V was cut back by 4 bases and J by 4 bases. This CDR3 has 14 residues. The CDR3 coding sequence is TGTGCCAGCAGCAGGGACAGGGGTGCAGATACGCAGTATTTT. Translating gives CASSRDRGADTQYF.

This sequence joins TRBV10-3 and TRBJ1-2; D is ambiguous. Trimming removed 2 bases from V and 6 bases from J, with 7 bases in between. Germline loops: CDR1 ENHRY, CDR2 SYGVKD. The CDR3 extends over 12 amino acids. CDR3 DNA: TGTGCCATCAGTGAGGGGGTCGATGGCTACACCTTC. It codes for CAISEGVDGYTF.

The rearrangement uses TRBV4-3 and TRBJ2-2, with 9 bases that match TRBD1. CDR1 and CDR2 (germline): LGHNA, YSLEER. The CDR3 covers 17 residues. After removal of 2 bases from V and 7 bases from J, the junction contained 11 bases not matched to a gene. The CDR3 is CASSQKGTGLSIGELFF. DNA for the CDR3: TGCGCCAGCAGCCAAAAAGGGACAGGGTTATCTATCGGGGAGCTGTTTTTT.

The chain couples TRBV3-1 (or the pseudogene TRBV3-2) to TRBJ2-7; D not certain. Germline CDR1 reads LGHDT; CDR2 reads YNNKEL (reference sequence). This CDR3 comprises 13 residues. V was shortened by 7 bases and J by 6 bases, with 16 bases between the two germline ends. DNA for the CDR3: TGTGCCAGCACCCAGAGTACTACTTCCGAGCAGTACTTC. Its protein is CASTQSTTSEQYF.

V is TRBV7-3 and J is TRBJ2-1; D may be TRBD1 (5 bases). Looked up from germline, CDR1 is SGHTA and CDR2 is FQGTGA. This CDR3 is 13 amino acids long. V lost 5 bases to trimming and J lost 8 bases, with 13 bases between them. The CDR3 nucleotides read TGTGCCAGCAGCGGAGAATCCAGGGATGAGCAGTTCTTC. Protein: CASSGESRDEQFF.